The T cell receptor beta chain under discussion was sequenced for a study of cytomegalovirus exposure and HLA in healthy donors (dated by TCRdb to 2016 to 2017). Concerning the study at large: In an earlier analysis of 587 of the donors, around 290 Gb of sequence data and 95 million to 130 million unique TCR beta sequences from about 190 million T cells were reported. In a later genetic analysis, genome-wide SNP genotypes for 398 of the 666 donors were used, and that subset was treated as a discovery cohort. Approximately 300 gigabases of sequencing data and roughly 81 million unique TCR sequences made up an early release that covered under 750 HLA-typed donors. Among the approximately 430 genotyped donors, more than 70% belonged to the genetic ancestry cluster associated with self-reported Caucasian donors. HLA typing included class I and class II loci at four-digit resolution. Four or five DR-DQ haplotypes were treated as single units for association and clustering because of strong linkage in the cohort. On average, around 200,000 unique TCR beta nucleotide sequences were sequenced per donor among roughly 430 genotyped donors of the cohort, with 15% to 20% of those sequences being non-productive. The study combined high-throughput TCR immunosequencing, statistical association of individual TCRs with disease status, and machine learning to predict cytomegalovirus infection status. The number of typed donors differed by locus: about 620-630 for A, B, C, DRB1 and DQB1; approximately 520 for DQA1; 600 to 610 for DPA1; and around 470 for DPB1. A later analysis re-analyzed previously published TCR beta repertoires from 660 or so donors and added high-resolution HLA genotyping to study TCR occurrence patterns. The aim of the study was to test whether cataloging public T cell receptors could identify signatures of past pathogen exposure. The later analysis used no new phenotypic data to find candidate immune exposures, relying instead on TCR beta sequences and their occurrence across donors. Alongside the repertoire data, information on donor age, sex, ethnicity and CMV serostatus was compiled. The T cell repertoires of around 670 subjects were profiled by immunosequencing and related to cytomegalovirus serostatus. In addition to the first cohort of 666 subjects, a separate validation cohort of approximately 130 different subjects was used. All discovery cohort repertoires had been generated on a single sequencing platform. An earlier analysis of 587 of the donors used high-throughput TCR beta sequencing to judge whether each TCR beta V gene segment behaved as functional or pseudogenic.

The cohort consisted of 666 healthy bone marrow donors. All cohort members were sampled while nominally healthy, although unrecorded immune exposures were likely present. The donor was CMV seronegative and belonged to the group of around 350 seronegative cohort members. A peripheral blood sample was provided by each donor, and peripheral blood mononuclear cells were used for TCR beta sequencing. Genomic DNA was extracted from the blood cell samples with the Qiagen DNeasy Blood Extraction Kit. The library came from the immunoSEQ multiplex PCR assay. A mixture of 60 forward primers for TCR Vbeta segments and 13 reverse primers for TCR Jbeta segments was used in the multiplex PCR. Amplification of the CDR3 region of rearranged TCR beta genes was performed with a multiplex PCR assay on genomic DNA. The amplified TCR beta libraries were sequenced on the Illumina HiSeq System as 87-base-pair reads. Per the authors' processing: A later analysis tallied roughly 78 million unique TCR beta chains across the 666 repertoires, and approximately 12 million of those chains were shared by two or more donors. Raw reads were error-corrected and collapsed into unique sequences by a nearest-neighbor algorithm in which closely related sequences were merged to remove PCR and sequencing errors. Alignment of CDR3 sequences to IMGT reference sequences was used to assign V, D and J gene segments. For a sequence to be retained, a match of at least six nucleotides to both a V gene segment and a J gene segment was required. A rearrangement was called productive if the CDR3 had no stop codons and remained in frame with V and J, and every other rearrangement was called non-productive. CDR3 was defined by IMGT convention, running from the second conserved V-encoded cysteine to the conserved J-encoded phenylalanine. The earlier analysis of about 590 of the donors excluded sequences that lacked an unambiguous match to a single V gene segment. In an earlier analysis of 587 of the donors, V segments were called functional above 56.7% productive rearrangements and were called segregating when the between-donor standard deviation exceeded 5%. A statistical classification framework was built for diagnosing cytomegalovirus status from the catalog of TCR beta chain sequences. A later analysis assigned V and J genes by comparing TCR nucleotide sequences with IMGT/GENE-DB human TR gene sequences. In a later analysis, CDR3 sequences and most-parsimonious VDJ recombination scenarios were assigned using the TCRdist pipeline. In a later analysis, each TCR beta chain was defined by its CDR3 amino acid sequence together with its V-gene family, and reads lacking a unique V-gene family were excluded. To address suspected cross-contamination and a sequencing artifact, a later analysis removed roughly 580 highly shared, low-generation-probability nucleotide sequences. For each public chain, a later analysis derived a clonal expansion index from normalized ranks of inferred template counts within each repertoire. In a later analysis, generation probabilities were computed using a VDJ recombination model fitted to out-of-frame rearrangements, and the results were checked against IGoR. Hypergeometric tests were used in a later analysis to score TCR-TCR, TCR-HLA and TCR-CMV co-occurrence, with a repertoire-size bias correction applied to the TCR pairs. To estimate false discovery rates, a later analysis permuted the HLA or CMV assignments 20 times. In a later analysis, co-occurring TCRs were grouped using DBSCAN, with TCRdist sequence similarity added in when clustering inside HLA-allele-positive subsets. Repertoires with fewer than 30,000 or more than 120,000 public chains were left out of co-occurrence clustering, as were a few repertoires with anomalous nucleotide sharing. TCRdb limited this immuneACCESS table to in-frame rearrangements with V and J called. A share of clones is missing; checked studies link under half to unresolved V genes, and the rest is unexplained. V, J and clone size were drawn from that table, and D and trimming were deduced from the DNA. For this sample the table gives tens of thousands of clones, of which 60% to 80% were detected only once. The ten largest clones capture approximately 2% of the sample.

What the study reported, not specific to this receptor: Several of the top co-occurrence clusters appeared to be linked to parvovirus B19, influenza, CMV and Epstein-Barr virus, according to a later analysis. The study listed approximately 150 TCR beta chains as associated with cytomegalovirus. The only immune exposure information available for the cohort was CMV serostatus. It was suggested by the authors that the approach could potentially be generalized to other disease states and immunological phenotypes. In an earlier analysis of about 600 of the donors, most TCR beta V segments appeared in productive rearrangements about 87% or about 30% of the time, broadly matching IMGT annotations. A further reported finding was that TCR beta sequences accurately predicted the HLA-A and HLA-B alleles for most subjects in the first cohort. In this cohort, only TCR beta chains were sequenced, and detectable features were limited by the absence of alpha or paired-chain data. Assigning TCR associations to individual alleles was difficult when HLA alleles, especially DR and DQ, strongly co-occurred. Three of the identified cytomegalovirus-associated TCR beta chains were confirmed in vitro to be specific for cytomegalovirus antigens. Presence/absence analyses assumed roughly uniform sequencing depth across donors, an assumption that may not hold. A later analysis found that most CMV-associated TCR beta chains appeared HLA-restricted, with HLA associations seemingly driven largely by CMV exposure. Some IMGT-functional V segments, including TRBV6-2 and TRBV6-3, could not be told apart with the 87-base-pair reads, so those segments were excluded. Because HLA typing was unavailable for some donors at each locus, only the typed subset was used in association tests. According to a later genetic analysis, donors in an Asian-associated ancestry cluster had fewer N-insertions in productive TCRs than the approximately 670-donor mean. A later analysis associated about 16,000 TCR beta sequences with specific HLA alleles at a false discovery rate of 0.05. The classifier was reported to diagnose cytomegalovirus status with high specificity and sensitivity in both the original and validation cohorts. Linkage disequilibrium might explain the correlated functional status among segregating V segments, but an unknown experimental factor could not be ruled out. Most TCR sequences were observed very rarely across donors, whereas some public TCRs were present in many individuals. A cluster of highly shared sequence variants was judged likely to be a technical artifact of the sequencing pipeline. Seventeen rarely observed V segments, including chromosome 9 orphons, were excluded from the earlier analysis of almost 600 of the donors because counts were too low. V-gene and J-gene trimming of TCR beta chains was associated with a missense DCLRE1C variant in a later genetic analysis, and the association was replicated in an independent cohort. A later analysis found that TCR association rates varied across HLA loci, with DRB1 alleles showing the most associated TCRs and HLA-C alleles the fewest. Compared with equally common non-associated chains, HLA-associated TCR beta chains in a later analysis were more clonally expanded and had lower generation probabilities.

This clone was seen a single time. Its antigen remains undetermined. Nothing much larger sits one base from this clone, and base qualities are not available. Taken from the germline V gene (reference sequence), the CDR1 and CDR2 loops are MNHEY and SMNVEV. V has 6 bases trimmed and J has 2 bases trimmed; junction bases matching no gene number 4. The CDR3, from cysteine to phenylalanine, totals 15 residues. The kept DNA is CDR3 alone, 45 bases in frame from the first base. The sequencing sample was made of PBMCs. The receptor was derived from a man aged 40-49 years in good health and CMV-seronegative. The sequence joins TRBV27 to TRBJ2-1; the junction holds 10 bases that match TRBD2. The DNA reads TGTGCCAGCAGGTGGACTAGCGGCGCCTACAATGAGCAGTTCTTC. Its protein is CASRWTSGAYNEQFF.